This TCR beta chain was sequenced for a study of memory B cells and T cells in multiple sclerosis. As to this clone: Its antigen is still unknown.

This CDR3 has 16 amino acids. Trimming removed 0 bases from V and 0 bases from J, with 11 bases in between. Germline loops: CDR1 SGHRS, CDR2 YFSETQ. After stimulus-free culture, autoproliferating CFSE-dim and non-proliferating CFSE-high T cells were sequenced separately. Cultures began with about 45 million CFSE-labeled PBMCs, unstimulated for under 8 days, with replicate wells pooled. The PBMCs received approximately 0.5 uM CFSE and serum-free culture with no added stimuli. Study-level findings and limits: Compartments had unequal clone-set sizes, affecting shared clonotype counts.

Assay used: immunoSEQ multiplex PCR; TCRdb lists only in-frame clones, some missing. The repertoire holds about 32,000 clones, with roughly 83% as singletons. This TCR came from a human donor with multiple sclerosis. Sequencing was performed on PBMCs from blood kept in culture. J is TRBJ2-3 and V is TRBV5-1; D might be TRBD2 (5 bases). DNA for the CDR3: TGCGCCAGCAGCTTGGCCGGGGTGACGAGCACAGATACGCAGTATTTT. It encodes CASSLAGVTSTDTQYF.